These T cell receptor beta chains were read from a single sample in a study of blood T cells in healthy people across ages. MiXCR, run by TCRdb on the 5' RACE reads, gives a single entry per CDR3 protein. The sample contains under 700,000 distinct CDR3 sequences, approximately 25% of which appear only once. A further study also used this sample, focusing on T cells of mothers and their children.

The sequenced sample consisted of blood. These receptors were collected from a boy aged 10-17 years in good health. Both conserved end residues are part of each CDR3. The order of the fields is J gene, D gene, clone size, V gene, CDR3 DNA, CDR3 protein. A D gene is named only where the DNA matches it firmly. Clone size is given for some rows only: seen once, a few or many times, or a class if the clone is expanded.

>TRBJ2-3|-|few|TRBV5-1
TGCGCCAGCACCGAGGAATTGAGCACAGATACGCAGTATTTT
CASTEELSTDTQYF
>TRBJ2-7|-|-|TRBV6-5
TGTGCCAGCAGTTACGGGGCAGGGGGAGGATACGAGCAGTACTTC
CASSYGAGGGYEQYF
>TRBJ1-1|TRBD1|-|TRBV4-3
TGCGCCAGCAGCCAGGGGACAGGCGAGAACACTGAAGCTTTCTTT
CASSQGTGENTEAFF
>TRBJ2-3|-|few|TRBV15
TGTGCCACCAGCAGAGATTCCAGCGCGCAGTATTTT
CATSRDSSAQYF
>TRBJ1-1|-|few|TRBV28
TGTGCCAGCAGTTTTGACGGGATGAACACTGAAGCTTTCTTT
CASSFDGMNTEAFF
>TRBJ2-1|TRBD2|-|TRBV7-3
TGTGCCAGCAGCCTCCGGGATAGCGGGGCCATTTCCTACAATGAGCAGTTCTTC
CASSLRDSGAISYNEQFF
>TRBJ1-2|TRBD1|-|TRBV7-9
TGTGCCAGCAGTTCGAATCGGGACAGGGGCATCTATGGCTACACCTTC
CASSSNRDRGIYGYTF
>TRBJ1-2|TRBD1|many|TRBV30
TGTGCCTGGAGTTCGACAGGGGCTGATGGCTACACCTTC
CAWSSTGADGYTF
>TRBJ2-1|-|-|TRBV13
TGTGCCAGCAGCCTCAGGTGGCTAGATAACAATGAGCAGTTCTTC
CASSLRWLDNNEQFF
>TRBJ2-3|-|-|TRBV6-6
TGTGCCAGCACTGTGGGCACAGATACGCAGTATTTT
CASTVGTDTQYF
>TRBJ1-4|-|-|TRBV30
TGTGCCTGGAGTGTATCGGGGTCTAATGAAAAACTGTTTTTT
CAWSVSGSNEKLFF
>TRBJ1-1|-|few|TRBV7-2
TGTGCCAGCAGGCGTCCGGGACGGACGAACACTGAAGCTTTCTTT
CASRRPGRTNTEAFF
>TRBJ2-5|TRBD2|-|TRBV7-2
TGTGCCAGCAGCCCCGCTAGCGGGAGGGTGGAGACCCAGTACTTC
CASSPASGRVETQYF
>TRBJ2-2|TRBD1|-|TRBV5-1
TGCGCCACCTCGGGACAGGGGGCCTATGGCGGGGAGCTGTTTTTT
CATSGQGAYGGELFF
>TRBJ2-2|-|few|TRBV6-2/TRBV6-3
TGTGCCAGGGCCGGGCCTAACACCGGGGAGCTGTTTTTT
CARAGPNTGELFF
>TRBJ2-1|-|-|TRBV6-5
TGTGCCAGCAGCCCGATGGGCTATGAGCAGTTCTTC
CASSPMGYEQFF
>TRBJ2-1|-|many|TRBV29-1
TGCAGCGTTGAAATAACGGGGGCACACAATGAGCAGTTCTTC
CSVEITGAHNEQFF
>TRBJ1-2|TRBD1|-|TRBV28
TGTGCCAGCAGCGTAAGGACAGGGGGCGGCTACACCTTC
CASSVRTGGGYTF
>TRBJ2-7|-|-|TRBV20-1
TGCAGTGCCATCGGACAGTTCGGCTCCTACGAGCAGTACTTC
CSAIGQFGSYEQYF
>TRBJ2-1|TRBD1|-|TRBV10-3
TGTGCCATCAACGAGGACAGGGCGAGCTCCTACAATGAGCAGTTCTTC
CAINEDRASSYNEQFF
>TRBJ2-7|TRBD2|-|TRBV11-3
TGTGCCAGCAGCTTAGATCGGCGGGGGGCACGCGGCGAGCAGTACTTC
CASSLDRRGARGEQYF
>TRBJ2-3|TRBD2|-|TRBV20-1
TGCAGTGCTGATAAGCGGGGGGCTAGCACAGATACGCAGTATTTT
CSADKRGASTDTQYF
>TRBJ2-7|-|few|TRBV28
TGTGCCAGCAGTTTATCTTCGTGGGGTAGTAACCGGGCCTACGAGCAGTACTTC
CASSLSSWGSNRAYEQYF
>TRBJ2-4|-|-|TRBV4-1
TGCGCCAGCAGCCAAGATTCCGCGCGGATTCAGTACTTC
CASSQDSARIQYF
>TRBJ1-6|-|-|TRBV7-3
TGTGCCAGCAGCTTAATCGCAGGCCCGAATTCACCCCTCCACTTT
CASSLIAGPNSPLHF
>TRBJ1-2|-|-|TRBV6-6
TGTGCCAGCAGTTACCCCGGACAGACTCTTGGTGGCTACACCTTC
CASSYPGQTLGGYTF
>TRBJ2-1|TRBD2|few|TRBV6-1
TGTGCCAGCAGTGTATATTTTTGGACTAGCGAGTCGAGGTACAATGAGCAGTTCTTC
CASSVYFWTSESRYNEQFF
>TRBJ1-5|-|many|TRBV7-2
TGTGCCAGCAGCTTACAGGGGAGCAATCAGCCCCAGCATTTT
CASSLQGSNQPQHF
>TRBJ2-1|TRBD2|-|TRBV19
TGTGCCGGTAGTATAGAGGGACTAGCGGGACTAAGGAATGAGCAGTTCTTC
CAGSIEGLAGLRNEQFF
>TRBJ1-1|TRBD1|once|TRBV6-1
TGTGCCACCTGGATTAGGACAGGAGTGATGAACACTGAAGCTTTCTTT
CATWIRTGVMNTEAFF
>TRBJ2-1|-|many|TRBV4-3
TGCGCCAGCAGCCAGGATAGGGGATCAGGGGAACTCAATGAGCAGTTCTTC
CASSQDRGSGELNEQFF
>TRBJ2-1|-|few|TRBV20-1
TGCAGTGCTGAGCCAAGCCTTTCCTACAATGAGCAGTTCTTC
CSAEPSLSYNEQFF
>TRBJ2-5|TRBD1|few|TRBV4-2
TGTGCCAGCAGCCAACCCGGACAGGGTCGGTCGAAAGAGACCCAGTACTTC
CASSQPGQGRSKETQYF
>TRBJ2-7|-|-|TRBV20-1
TGCAGTGCTAGGAGCGGCGGGCAGGCACCCTACGAGCAGTACTTC
CSARSGGQAPYEQYF
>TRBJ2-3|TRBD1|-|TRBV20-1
TGCAGTGCTAGAGATGGGGACAGGGGATTCGATACGCAGTATTTT
CSARDGDRGFDTQYF
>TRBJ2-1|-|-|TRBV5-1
TGCGCCAGCAGCTTGGGGGCGCGGGAGCAGTTCTTC
CASSLGAREQFF
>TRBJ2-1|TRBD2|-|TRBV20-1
TGCAGTGCTAATGAAGCGGGGCTGGGTCGCAATGAGCAGTTCTTC
CSANEAGLGRNEQFF
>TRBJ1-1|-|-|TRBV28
TGTGCCAGTCGGACAGAGGGTATGAGGGCTTTCTTT
CASRTEGMRAFF
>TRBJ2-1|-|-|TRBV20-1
TGCAGTGCCAAACCCCTCAGACTATCCTACAATGAGCAGTTCTTC
CSAKPLRLSYNEQFF
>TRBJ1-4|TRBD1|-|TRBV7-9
TGTGCCAGCAGCCCTCGGACAGGGGAGGTTCATGGTGAAAAACTGTTTTTT
CASSPRTGEVHGEKLFF
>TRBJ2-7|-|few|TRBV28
TGTGCCAGCAGTCCGAAATTCGGGGACCCCCCCAATCACGAGCAGTACTTC
CASSPKFGDPPNHEQYF
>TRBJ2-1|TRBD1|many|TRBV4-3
TGCGCCAGCAGCCAAGGGGCGGACAGGGGTCGTGAGCAGTTCTTC
CASSQGADRGREQFF
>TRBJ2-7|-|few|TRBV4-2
TGTGCCAGCAGCCGAACCGGCTCGGGATACTACGAGCAGTACTTC
CASSRTGSGYYEQYF
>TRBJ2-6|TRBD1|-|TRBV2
TGTGCCAGCAGCGGACAGGACACTCTCCTTGGGGCCAACGTCCTGACTTTC
CASSGQDTLLGANVLTF
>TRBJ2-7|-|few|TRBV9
TGTGCCAGCAGCCCCGAACGCGGGGACTTAAACGAGCAGTACTTC
CASSPERGDLNEQYF
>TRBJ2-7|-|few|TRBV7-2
TGTGCCAGCAGCTTACCCATCGGGGAGCGGGCCGCCTACGAGCAGTACTTC
CASSLPIGERAAYEQYF
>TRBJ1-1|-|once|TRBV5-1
TGCGCCAGCAGCTCAGGGAACCCGAACACTGAAGCTTTCTTT
CASSSGNPNTEAFF
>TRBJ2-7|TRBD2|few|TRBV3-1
TGTGCCAGCAGCCAAGTAGCGGGGGCCGGTGTACCCGAGCAGTACTTC
CASSQVAGAGVPEQYF
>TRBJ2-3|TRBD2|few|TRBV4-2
TGTGCCAGCAGCCAAGATGTGGCTAGCGGGAGGGGGGGCACAGATACGCAGTATTTT
CASSQDVASGRGGTDTQYF
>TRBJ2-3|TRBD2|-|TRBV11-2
TGTGCCAGCAGCCTCCGTAGCGGGGGGACCACAGATACGCAGTATTTT
CASSLRSGGTTDTQYF
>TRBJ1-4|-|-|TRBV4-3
TGCGCCAGCAGCCAAGGCCCCACGTCGGGCCTATTACGCCACCTTAATGAAAAACTGTTTTTT
CASSQGPTSGLLRHLNEKLFF
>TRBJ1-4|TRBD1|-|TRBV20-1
TGCAGTGCTAGAGCTGGGACAGGAAATGAAAAACTGTTTTTT
CSARAGTGNEKLFF
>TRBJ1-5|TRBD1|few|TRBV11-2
TGTGCCAGCAGCTTAGGTCTCACAGGGGCCTATGGGGATCAGCCCCAGCATTTT
CASSLGLTGAYGDQPQHF